The 5 T cell receptor beta chains given below trace back to one sample, sequenced in a study of blood T cell repertoires in COVID-19. Method: immunoSEQ multiplex PCR; TCRdb's copy keeps in-frame clones and lacks some. Of more than 400,000 clones in the sample, 70% to 90% are singletons; the top ten hold under 4%. Material for sequencing was peripheral blood. These receptors were obtained from a human donor in a cohort sampled during active COVID-19.

V usage is TRBV6-5 and J usage is TRBJ1-1; D is possibly TRBD1 (6 bases). Germline values: CDR1 MNHEY, CDR2 SVGAGI. The CDR3 runs to 14 residues. With 2 bases removed from V and 0 bases from J, the gap between germline ends came to 7 bases. The CDR3 is CASSYDRMNTEAFF. CDR3 in DNA: TGTGCCAGCAGTTACGACAGGATGAACACTGAAGCTTTCTTT.

V and J are TRBV7-2 and TRBJ2-7; TRBD1 might be the D (6 bases). V was trimmed by 1 base and J by 7 bases, leaving 8 bases between them. Germline V lookup: CDR1 SGHTA, CDR2 FQGNSA. The CDR3 loop spans 12 amino acids. This chain's CDR3 is CASSLGGREQYF. The DNA for the CDR3 is TGTGCCAGCAGCTTAGGGGGGCGGGAGCAGTACTTC.

The chain couples TRBV7-9 to TRBJ2-1, with D tentatively TRBD1 (6 bases). CDR3 size: 13 residues. V lost 5 bases and J lost 4, with 9 bases in between. CDR1 and CDR2 from the germline V gene are SEHNR and FQNEAQ (reference sequence). The CDR3 region has the DNA TGTGCCAGCAGCACCACAGGGTACAATGAGCAGTTCTTC. Protein product: CASSTTGYNEQFF.

The chain has TRBV5-1 and TRBJ1-2, with 7 nucleotides matching TRBD1. There are 16 residues in the CDR3. Trimming cost V 4 bases and J 0 bases; bases outside gene matches: 9. The V gene's germline CDR1 is SGHRS and CDR2 YFSETQ. The CDR3 loop is CASSLAGTASNYGYTF. The CDR3 coding sequence is TGCGCCAGCAGCCTAGCCGGGACAGCTTCTAACTATGGCTACACCTTC.

J is TRBJ2-1 and V is TRBV11-3; D might be TRBD2 (5 bases). Germline values: CDR1 SGHNT, CDR2 YENEEA. This CDR3 is 14 amino acids long. V lost 4 bases to trimming and J lost 2 bases, with 9 bases between them. This chain's CDR3 is CASSWGAAYNEQFF. The CDR3, as DNA: TGTGCCAGCAGCTGGGGAGCGGCCTACAATGAGCAGTTCTTC.